This T cell receptor (beta chain) was profiled in a study of cytomegalovirus exposure and HLA in healthy donors. As regards this clone: Its matching antigen is unknown.

Per the germline V gene, CDR1 is LNHDA and CDR2 is SQIVND (reference sequence). Between the trimmed V and J ends, which lost 5 bases and 4 bases, there was a span of 15 bases. CDR3 length equals 14 residues. General study results and limits: A later analysis appeared to link common viral pathogens to several of the most significant clusters. Some V segments, including TRBV6-2 and TRBV6-3, were excluded as indistinguishable. In an earlier analysis, about 87% or about 30%: the productive usage of most TCR beta V segments. In a later analysis, specific HLA alleles were associated with 15,000 to 20,000 TCR beta sequences at a 0.05 false discovery rate.

PCR used 60 Vbeta primers and 13 Jbeta primers. Here immunoSEQ multiplex PCR was the method, and the copy in TCRdb shows in-frame clones only, minus some. The data show about 130,000 clones, approximately 74% seen once. V and J are TRBV19 and TRBJ2-7; possible D gene TRBD2, 6 bases. The sequence derives from a man in his forties in good health and CMV-seropositive. The sample comprised PBMCs. The CDR3, as DNA: TGTGCCAGTAGTCCCGGGAGAGGGAGGTACGAGCAGTACTTC. It codes for CASSPGRGRYEQYF.